This T cell receptor beta chain was captured in a study of pediatric ulcerative colitis. Study findings and constraints: Substantially fewer templates came from a couple of patients' blood samples. Clonal expansions reduced rectal repertoire diversity in acute severe colitis.

The survey-level immunoSEQ assay was used. Sequencing used immunoSEQ multiplex PCR; TCRdb keeps in-frame clones, though not all of them. The sample yields tens of thousands of clones, 78% seen once. Comments on this clone: Its specificity is unknown.

Rectal tissue came from one to two pinch biopsies taken at colonoscopy. The sample was gut tissue. The sequence derives from a girl between 10 and 17 years old with moderate ulcerative colitis.

The CDR3 region is CASSYSGRVSSGNTIYF. The CDR3, as DNA: TGTGCCAGCAGCTATTCGGGACGGGTAAGCTCTGGAAACACCATATATTTT. The rearrangement links TRBV7-3 to TRBJ1-3; possible D gene TRBD1, 5 bases. The CDR3 is made up of 17 amino acids. Trimming removed 4 bases at V and 0 bases at J, with 16 bases between. Per germline, CDR1 SGHTA and CDR2 FQGTGA.